This T cell receptor beta chain was sequenced in a study of T cell changes during pregnancy in multiple sclerosis. Libraries were prepared by immunoSEQ multiplex PCR; TCRdb keeps only in-frame clonotypes and omits some of them. The sample includes some 39,000 clones, around 92% of them seen just once. The length of the CDR3 is 16 residues. V was pared by 2 bases and J by 0 bases, with 4 bases of the junction left unmatched. Looked up from germline, CDR1 is KGHSH and CDR2 is LQKENI. V is TRBV18 and J is TRBJ1-1, with TRBD1 matching 9 bases. Sequencing was performed on PBMCs (not recorded whether the cells were cultured). The clonotype comes from a female donor with multiple sclerosis, enrolled in a pregnancy study. The CDR3 loop reads CASSPGTGRMNTEAFF. CDR3 bases: TGTGCCAGCTCACCAGGGACAGGGCGTATGAACACTGAAGCTTTCTTT.